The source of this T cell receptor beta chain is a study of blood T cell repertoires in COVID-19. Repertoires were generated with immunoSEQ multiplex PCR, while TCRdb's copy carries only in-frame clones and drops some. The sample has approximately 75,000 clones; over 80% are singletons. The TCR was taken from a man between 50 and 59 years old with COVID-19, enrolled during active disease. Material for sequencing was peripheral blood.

Here the CDR3 DNA reads TGTGCCTGGAGTGTAACAAACTATAATTCACCCCTCCACTTT. Encoded protein: CAWSVTNYNSPLHF. This chain links TRBV30 with TRBJ1-6; D unclear. Trimming stripped 0 bases from V and 3 bases from J, with 6 bases between. Germline V CDR1 and CDR2: GTSNPN, SVGIG (reference sequence). This CDR3 contains 14 residues.